This passage covers 10 T cell receptor beta chains from one sample sequenced in a study of chemoradiotherapy in HPV16-positive cancers. Measured with immunoSEQ multiplex PCR; TCRdb has only the in-frame clones, and not every one. The table has 30,000 to 40,000 clones, roughly nine tenths seen once. Sequenced material: blood, taken from a patient who underwent chemoradiotherapy. The receptors derive from a human donor with HPV-associated anogenital cancer.

The rearrangement uses TRBV6-5 and TRBJ2-3, with a tentative D call TRBD1 (6 bases). This CDR3 is built from 15 residues. From germline, CDR1 is MNHEY and CDR2 SVGAGI. Trimming left V 2 bases short and J 3 bases short, with 12 bases between. CDR3 sequence reads: CASSYRNRATDTQYF. The CDR3, as DNA: TGTGCCAGCAGTTACCGGAACAGGGCTACAGATACGCAGTATTTT.

This chain connects TRBV27 to TRBJ2-2; the D call may be TRBD1 or TRBD2 (5 bases each). Germline CDR1 MNHEY, CDR2 SMNVEV (reference sequence). This CDR3 has 15 residues. V lost 7 bases and J 2 bases, leaving 14 bases between the germline ends. CDR3 protein: CASKSGTLNTGELFF. The DNA of the CDR3 is TGTGCCAGCAAGTCCGGGACGCTAAACACCGGGGAGCTGTTTTTT.

The chain carries TRBV19 and TRBJ2-6; TRBD2 might be the D (5 bases). CDR1 is LNHDA and CDR2 is SQIVND in the germline V gene (reference sequence). This CDR3 contains 15 residues. V shed 4 bases and J shed 4 bases, with 11 bases lying between them. CDR3 sequence (DNA): TGTGCCAGTAGTAAGCGGACTCCCGGGGCCAACGTCCTGACTTTC. It codes for CASSKRTPGANVLTF.

The rearrangement uses TRBV4-3 and TRBJ2-7; D remains unclear. The V gene lost 4 bases and the J gene lost 6 bases, with 13 bases spanning the gap. This CDR3 contains 13 residues. Germline V gene lookup returns CDR1 LGHNA and CDR2 YSLEER. The CDR3 coding sequence is TGCGCCAGCAGCCGAAACCCCCGTAGCGAGCAGTACTTC. As protein: CASSRNPRSEQYF.

This chain uses TRBV30 with TRBJ2-7; D may be TRBD1 (7 bases). CDR1 and CDR2 from the germline V gene are GTSNPN and SVGIG (reference sequence). V was pared by 0 bases and J by 5 bases, with 14 bases between. This CDR3 has 14 amino acids. The CDR3 sequence: CAWSVGQGGHEQYF. The CDR3 bases are TGTGCCTGGAGTGTCGGGCAGGGGGGCCACGAGCAGTACTTC.

The gene calls are TRBV19 and TRBJ2-2; the D is unclear. The V end was cut by 5 bases, the J end by 5 bases, with 12 bases between. CDR1 is LNHDA and CDR2 is SQIVND in the germline V gene (reference sequence). The CDR3 is 14 residues long. CDR3 protein: CASSWVLATGELFF. The CDR3 nucleotides are TGTGCCAGTAGTTGGGTCCTTGCTACCGGGGAGCTGTTTTTT.

The J gene is TRBJ1-2, the V gene TRBV5-1; D is undetermined. The length of the CDR3 is 15 residues. Per germline, CDR1 SGHRS and CDR2 YFSETQ. V was pared by 1 base and J by 3 bases, with 13 bases between. Here the CDR3 reads CASSLIGEQHYGYTF. The CDR3 DNA reads TGCGCCAGCAGCTTGATCGGGGAACAGCACTATGGCTACACCTTC.

This clone was picked up a small number of times. The J gene is TRBJ2-1, the V gene TRBV15, with 9 bases aligning to TRBD1. The V gene's germline CDR1 is LNHNV and CDR2 YYDKDF (reference sequence). The CDR3 runs to 14 residues. The ends lost 5 bases at V and 5 bases at J; junction bases unmatched: 4. DNA of the CDR3: TGTGCCACCAGCGTGGGACAGGGCGACAATGAGCAGTTCTTC. Translated, it gives CATSVGQGDNEQFF.

The chain carries TRBV4-1 and TRBJ2-7; D is perhaps TRBD2 (6 bases). Trimming cost V 3 bases and J 3 bases, with 18 bases left between them. The CDR3 sequence is 16 residues long. Germline values: CDR1 MGHRA, CDR2 YSYEKL. CDR3 in DNA: TGCGCCAGCAGCCAGATAGGACGGGGGATCCTCTACGAGCAGTACTTC. This translates into CASSQIGRGILYEQYF.

About this clone itself: At one of its ends the junction is not consistent with the germline gene, which may arise from a read error. The genes are TRBV29-1 and TRBJ2-2; 7 bases match TRBD2. The CDR3 contains 13 residues. In germline, CDR1 is SQVTM, CDR2 ANQGSEA. CDR3: CGGGRGYTGELFF. The CDR3 DNA reads as TGTGGCGGGGGTCGGGGGTACACCGGGGAGCTGTTTTTT.